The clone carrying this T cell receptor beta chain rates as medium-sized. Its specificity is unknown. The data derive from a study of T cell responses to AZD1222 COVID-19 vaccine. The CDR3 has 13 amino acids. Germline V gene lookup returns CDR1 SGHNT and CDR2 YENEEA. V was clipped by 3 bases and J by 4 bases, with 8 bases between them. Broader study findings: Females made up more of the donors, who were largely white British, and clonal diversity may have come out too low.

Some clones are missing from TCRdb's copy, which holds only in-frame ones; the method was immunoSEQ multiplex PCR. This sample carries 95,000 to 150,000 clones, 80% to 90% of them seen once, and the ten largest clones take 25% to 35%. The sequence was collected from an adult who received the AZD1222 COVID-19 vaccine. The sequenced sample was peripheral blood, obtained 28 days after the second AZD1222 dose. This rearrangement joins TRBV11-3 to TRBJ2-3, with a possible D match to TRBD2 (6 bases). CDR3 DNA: TGTGCCAGCAGCTTCCCGGGGGCAGATACGCAGTATTTT. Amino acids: CASSFPGADTQYF.